These 31 T cell receptor beta chains came from one sample sequenced in a study of T cell responses to AZD1222 COVID-19 vaccine. TCRdb's table, derived via immunoSEQ multiplex PCR, lists solely in-frame clones and lacks some. Found here are around 100,000 clones, approximately 83% of them singletons; the top ten hold under 10%. Source: peripheral blood, taken on day 0 of AZD1222 vaccination. The receptor set was obtained from an adult in good health.

The genes are TRBV14 and TRBJ2-3; 9 bases fit TRBD2. The CDR3 runs to 16 residues. The germline CDR1 and CDR2 sequences are SGHDN and FVKESK. V was pared by 4 bases and J by 7 bases, with 12 bases of the junction left unmatched. The CDR3 coding sequence is TGTGCCAGCAGCCTTTTAGCGGGAGCCTCTGTGTATACGCAGTATTTT. Its translation is CASSLLAGASVYTQYF.

Only one count was recorded for this clone. The chain recombines TRBV7-9 with TRBJ2-5; possibly TRBD1 for D (6 bases). Germline CDR1 is SEHNR and CDR2 is FQNEAQ (reference sequence). CDR3 size: 12 residues. Trimming stripped 4 bases from V and 10 bases from J, with 13 bases between. The CDR3 reads CASSSRGSGQYF. The CDR3 DNA is TGTGCCAGCAGCTCAAGGGGGAGTGGCCAGTACTTC.

This clone appeared once. The chain joins TRBV7-9 to TRBJ1-1, with D perhaps TRBD1 (6 bases). V gave up 8 bases and J gave up 1 base, with 14 bases separating them. Germline V gene lookup returns CDR1 SEHNR and CDR2 FQNEAQ (reference sequence). The CDR3 totals 14 residues. For the CDR3, the DNA is TGTGCCAGCCACCGACGGGACAAGAACACTGAAGCTTTCTTT. It encodes CASHRRDKNTEAFF.

This clone was detected once. The chain is built from TRBV2 and TRBJ1-5; TRBD1 agrees at 12 bases. The CDR3 sequence is 16 residues long. CDR1 is SNHLY, CDR2 FYNNEI, per germline. The J segment lost 4 bases and the V segment lost 6 bases, leaving 7 bases of the junction unmatched. The CDR3 DNA sequence: TGTGCCAGCAGGGCCGGGACAGGGGGCCCTAATCAGCCCCAGCATTTT. It encodes CASRAGTGGPNQPQHF.

This chain uses TRBV7-2 with TRBJ1-5; 8 positions agree with TRBD1. Germline CDR1 reads SGHTA; CDR2 reads FQGNSA. The CDR3 covers 14 residues. After removal of 4 bases from V and 5 bases from J, the junction contained 4 bases not matched to a gene. This CDR3 reads CASSYPGGYQPQHF. DNA for the CDR3: TGTGCCAGCAGCTACCCAGGGGGCTATCAGCCCCAGCATTTT.

This chain links TRBV7-2 with TRBJ1-2; possibly TRBD1 for D (5 bases). The germline V and J ends were trimmed by 7 bases and 5 bases, with 14 bases remaining between them. Germline V lookup: CDR1 SGHTA, CDR2 FQGNSA. The CDR3 runs to 13 residues. Here the CDR3 DNA reads TGTGCCAGCACGCCGGGACGGACGTATGGCTACACCTTC. Protein: CASTPGRTYGYTF.

This chain connects TRBV28 to TRBJ2-3; D possibly uses TRBD1 or TRBD2 (5 bases each). V was pared by 6 bases and J by 0 bases, with 7 bases between. Germline lookup yields CDR1 MDHEN and CDR2 SYDVKM. This CDR3 contains 13 residues. CDR3 coding DNA: TGTGCCAGCAGCGAGGGGAGCACAGATACGCAGTATTTT. Translating it yields CASSEGSTDTQYF.

The chain couples TRBV19 to TRBJ2-5; D not certain. Between the trimmed V and J ends, which lost 3 bases and 3 bases, there was a span of 2 bases. Germline CDR1 is LNHDA and CDR2 is SQIVND (reference sequence). The CDR3 is 11 residues long. The CDR3 coding sequence is TGTGCCAGTAGTATCGAAGAGACCCAGTACTTC. This sequence encodes CASSIEETQYF.

The chain employs TRBV27 and TRBJ1-2; D is uncertain. The CDR3 loop spans 12 amino acids. V lost 5 bases to trimming and J lost 3 bases, with 7 bases between them. Germline CDR1 and CDR2: MNHEY and SMNVEV (reference sequence). The CDR3 sequence: CASSPGYYGYTF. The DNA of the CDR3 is TGTGCCAGCAGTCCAGGCTACTATGGCTACACCTTC.

This clone has a single count. V gene TRBV6-1 combines with J gene TRBJ2-7; D is unclear. CDR1 and CDR2 (germline): MNHNS, SASEGT. The length of the CDR3 is 15 residues. The ends were cut back, 1 base at V and 2 bases at J, with 12 bases in the middle. CDR3 nucleotides: TGTGCCAGCAGTGAAGGACCGAACGCCCCCTACGAGCAGTACTTC. It specifies CASSEGPNAPYEQYF.

The chain uses TRBV6-2 or TRBV6-3 and TRBJ2-3; the D is unclear. The CDR3 is 15 amino acids. CDR1 and CDR2 from the germline V gene are MNHEY and SVGEGT. V lost 0 bases, J lost 0 bases, and 7 bases lay in between. The CDR3 DNA reads TGTGCCAGCAGTTACTCGGAGACTAGCACAGATACGCAGTATTTT. Its protein product is CASSYSETSTDTQYF.

A remark on this clone: The junction shows a germline mismatch at one end, possibly a read error. This chain uses TRBV12-5 with TRBJ2-5; D gene unclear. This CDR3 has 12 amino acids. Germline CDR1 is LGHNT and CDR2 is FRNRAP. CDR3 DNA sequence: TGTGCTAGTGGTTTGGTAGACAAGGAACAGCACTTC. Amino acids: CASGLVDKEQHF.

The chain combines TRBV6-5 with TRBJ1-2; 9 bases fit TRBD1. V shed 7 bases and J 4 bases; nucleotides not matched to a gene: 10. CDR1 is MNHEY, CDR2 SVGAGI, per germline. The CDR3 sequence is 15 residues long. The DNA of the CDR3 is TGTGCCAGCATTCCGGGACAGGGCAGTTCCTATGGCTACACCTTC. It specifies CASIPGQGSSYGYTF.

The chain links TRBV5-1 to TRBJ2-5; maybe TRBD1 (6 bases). Trimming removed 5 bases at V and 2 bases at J, with 16 bases between. The germline CDR1 and CDR2 sequences are SGHRS and YFSETQ. The CDR3 has 15 residues. The CDR3 here is CASSKGGTKQETQYF. The CDR3 nucleotides are TGCGCCAGCAGTAAGGGTGGGACAAAACAAGAGACCCAGTACTTC.

This chain uses TRBV6-5 with TRBJ1-2; D remains unclear. This CDR3 comprises 12 residues. The ends were cut back, 2 bases at V and 5 bases at J, with 6 bases in the middle. Germline-derived CDR1 and CDR2 are MNHEY and SVGAGI. The CDR3 spells CASSYMRYGYTF. CDR3 nucleotides: TGTGCCAGCAGTTACATGCGGTATGGCTACACCTTC.

The CDR3 DNA reads TGTGCCAGCAGCTTGACAGGCCTCGCTTATGGCTACACCTTC. Its translation is CASSLTGLAYGYTF. The chain joins TRBV5-5 to TRBJ1-2, with D possibly being TRBD1 (5 bases). The CDR3 sequence is 14 residues long. Trimming cost V 1 base and J 5 bases, with 12 bases left between them. In germline, CDR1 is SGHKS, CDR2 YYEKEE (reference sequence).

In its sample, this clone was seen once. This chain links TRBV5-5 with TRBJ1-2; D gene ambiguous. Germline V gives CDR1 SGHKS, CDR2 YYEKEE (reference sequence). Between the trimmed V and J ends, which lost 0 bases and 1 base, there was a span of 10 bases. The CDR3 runs to 15 residues. This CDR3 reads CASSLGADDNYGYTF. As DNA, the CDR3 is TGTGCCAGCAGCTTGGGTGCGGACGATAACTATGGCTACACCTTC.

V and J are TRBV15 and TRBJ1-1; no clear D. This CDR3 comprises 13 residues. Trimming removed 3 bases from V and 1 base from J, with 6 bases in between. Germline V gene lookup returns CDR1 LNHNV and CDR2 YYDKDF (reference sequence). This CDR3 is CATSRSENTEAFF. The DNA of the CDR3 is TGTGCCACCAGCAGGTCAGAGAACACTGAAGCTTTCTTT.

The CDR3, as DNA: TGCGCCAGCAGTCGGGAGGTAGCGGGGGGCACAGATACGCAGTATTTT. Translation gives CASSREVAGGTDTQYF. The chain carries TRBV4-1 and TRBJ2-3; 9 bases are a match to TRBD2. CDR1 is MGHRA, CDR2 YSYEKL, per germline. The ends lost 6 bases at V and 1 base at J; junction bases unmatched: 8. There are 16 residues in the CDR3.

The V call is TRBV5-1, the J call TRBJ2-1, with 7 bases identical to TRBD2. The CDR3 loop spans 18 amino acids. V lost 4 bases and J lost 3; bases outside the gene matches: 16. The germline V gene encodes CDR1 SGHRS and CDR2 YFSETQ. Written as DNA, the CDR3 is TGCGCCAGCAGCCCAGGACCCCGTAGCGGGTTTTACTACAATGAGCAGTTCTTC. It yields the protein CASSPGPRSGFYYNEQFF.

The gene calls are TRBV6-5 and TRBJ1-2; the D is unclear. V was shortened by 6 bases and J by 6 bases, with 14 bases between the two germline ends. The CDR3 loop spans 13 amino acids. CDR1 and CDR2 from the germline V gene are MNHEY and SVGAGI. DNA of the CDR3: TGTGCCAGCAGGGACGGCAATCGACATGGCTACACCTTC. It yields the protein CASRDGNRHGYTF.

The V call is TRBV4-3, the J call TRBJ1-1; D is possibly TRBD1 (5 bases). V lost 0 bases to trimming and J lost 2 bases, with 13 bases between them. The germline V gene encodes CDR1 LGHNA and CDR2 YSLEER. The CDR3 is 16 amino acids. In nucleotides, the CDR3 is TGCGCCAGCAGCCAAGATTCGCGGGGGGGTAACACTGAAGCTTTCTTT. Translation: CASSQDSRGGNTEAFF.

The chain recombines TRBV19 with TRBJ1-1, with 9 bases lining up with TRBD1. V lost 5 bases, J lost 5 bases, and 6 bases stayed unmatched. CDR1 is LNHDA and CDR2 is SQIVND in the germline V gene (reference sequence). This CDR3 region has 14 residues. The CDR3 DNA reads TGTGCCAGTAGTCCTGGACAGGGGAGTACTGAAGCTTTCTTT. Its translation: CASSPGQGSTEAFF.

The gene calls are TRBV7-2 and TRBJ2-1; D is ambiguous. The V gene lost 3 bases and the J gene lost 4 bases, with 1 base spanning the gap. Looked up from germline, CDR1 is SGHTA and CDR2 is FQGNSA. CDR3 length: 11 residues. CDR3 loop: CASSFYNEQFF. In DNA, the CDR3 is TGTGCCAGCAGCTTTTACAATGAGCAGTTCTTC.

CDR3 DNA sequence: TGTGCCAGCAGCTTATCACTAGCGGGAGGAGAGACCCAGTACTTC. Translated, it gives CASSLSLAGGETQYF. The V call is TRBV7-2, the J call TRBJ2-5, with 12 nucleotides matching TRBD2. CDR1 and CDR2 from the germline V gene are SGHTA and FQGNSA. The CDR3 length is 15 residues. V gave up 2 bases and J gave up 4 bases; unmatched junction bases: 2.

This rearrangement joins TRBV7-9 to TRBJ2-7; 8 positions agree with TRBD1. The ends lost 5 bases at V and 8 bases at J; junction bases unmatched: 11. This CDR3 contains 14 residues. Germline V gives CDR1 SEHNR, CDR2 FQNEAQ (reference sequence). The CDR3 nucleotides are TGTGCCAGCAGCCTACGCCAGGGGGCTGGGAAGCAGTACTTC. Its translation is CASSLRQGAGKQYF.

To note about this clone: The junction departs from the called germline gene at one end, perhaps through a read error. The chain couples TRBV18 to TRBJ1-2; a possible D gene is TRBD1 (5 bases). Germline CDR1 is KGHSH and CDR2 is LQKENI. CDR3 size: 14 residues. CDR3 in amino acids: CASPPPAGTYGYTF. Written as DNA, the CDR3 is TGTGCCAGCCCACCACCGGCGGGGACCTATGGCTACACCTTC.

The CDR3 loop reads CASSQTRGVGITEAFF. The CDR3 coding sequence is TGTGCCAGCAGCCAAACCCGGGGGGTAGGAATCACTGAAGCTTTCTTT. The J gene is TRBJ1-1, the V gene TRBV5-6; possibly TRBD1 for D (5 bases). V lost 4 bases to trimming and J lost 4 bases, with 20 bases between them. Germline V gene data show CDR1 as SGHDT and CDR2 as YYEEEE. This CDR3 is built from 16 residues.

This sequence joins TRBV10-1 and TRBJ2-2, with 7 bases fitting TRBD1. This CDR3 has 15 residues. Germline CDR1 is WNHNN and CDR2 is SYGVQD (reference sequence). V shed 2 bases, J shed 9 bases, and the junction held 9 bases outside the gene matches. The CDR3: CASSEPARTGRELFF. The DNA for the CDR3 is TGCGCCAGCAGTGAGCCTGCCCGGACAGGCCGGGAGCTGTTTTTT.

V and J are TRBV27 and TRBJ1-1; the D is unclear. CDR1 is MNHEY and CDR2 is SMNVEV in the germline V gene (reference sequence). CDR3 length: 13 amino acids. The germline V and J ends were trimmed by 11 bases and 4 bases, with 17 bases remaining between them. CDR3 amino acids: CAHSHSGITEAFF. CDR3 sequence (DNA): TGTGCCCACTCCCACAGCGGTATCACTGAAGCTTTCTTT.

This clone has more than one count but fewer than ten. The CDR3 bases are TGTGCCAGCAGCCTGAGTACCGGACAGACGAACACTGAAGCTTTCTTT. Its protein product is CASSLSTGQTNTEAFF. The chain combines TRBV7-9 with TRBJ1-1, with D possibly matching TRBD1 (6 bases). Germline CDR1 and CDR2: SEHNR and FQNEAQ (reference sequence). V gave up 5 bases and J gave up 1 base, with 17 bases separating them. This CDR3 contains 16 residues.